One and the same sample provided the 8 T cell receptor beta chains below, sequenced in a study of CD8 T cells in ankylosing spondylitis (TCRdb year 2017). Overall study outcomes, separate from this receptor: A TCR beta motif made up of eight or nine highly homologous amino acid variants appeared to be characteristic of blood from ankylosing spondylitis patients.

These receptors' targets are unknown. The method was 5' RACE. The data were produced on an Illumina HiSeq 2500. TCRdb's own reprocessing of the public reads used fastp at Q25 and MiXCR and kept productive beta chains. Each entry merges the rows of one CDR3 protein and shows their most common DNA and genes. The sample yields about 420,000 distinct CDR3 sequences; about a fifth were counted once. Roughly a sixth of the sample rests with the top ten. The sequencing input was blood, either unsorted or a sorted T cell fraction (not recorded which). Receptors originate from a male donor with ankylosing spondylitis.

CDR3 nucleotide sequence: TGCGCCAGCAGCACCAGGACAGGGAGGACTGAAGCTTTCTTT. This encodes CASSTRTGRTEAFF. This sequence joins TRBV5-1 and TRBJ1-1; 8 positions match TRBD1. V shed 4 bases and J 5 bases; nucleotides not matched to a gene: 7. The CDR3 is made up of 14 amino acids. CDR1 SGHRS and CDR2 YFSETQ come from the germline V gene.

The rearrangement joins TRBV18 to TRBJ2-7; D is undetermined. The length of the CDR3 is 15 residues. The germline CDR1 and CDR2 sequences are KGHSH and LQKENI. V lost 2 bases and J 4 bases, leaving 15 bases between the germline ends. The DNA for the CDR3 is TGTGCCAGCTCACCAAATACCAGGCCCCTTTACGAGCAGTACTTC. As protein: CASSPNTRPLYEQYF.

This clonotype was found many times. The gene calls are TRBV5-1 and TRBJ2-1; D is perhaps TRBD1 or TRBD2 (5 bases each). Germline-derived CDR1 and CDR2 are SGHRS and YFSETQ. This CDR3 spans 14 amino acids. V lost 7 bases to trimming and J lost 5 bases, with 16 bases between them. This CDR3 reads CASGTADIDNEQFF. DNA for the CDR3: TGCGCCAGCGGGACCGCCGATATCGACAATGAGCAGTTCTTC.

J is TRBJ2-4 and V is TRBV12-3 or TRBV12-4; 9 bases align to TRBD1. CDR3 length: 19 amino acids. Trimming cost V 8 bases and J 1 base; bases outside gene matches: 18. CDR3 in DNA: TGTGCCAGCCGCTCCAGCGGGCCACAGGGGGCAACGGCCAAAAACATTCAGTACTTC. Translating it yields CASRSSGPQGATAKNIQYF.

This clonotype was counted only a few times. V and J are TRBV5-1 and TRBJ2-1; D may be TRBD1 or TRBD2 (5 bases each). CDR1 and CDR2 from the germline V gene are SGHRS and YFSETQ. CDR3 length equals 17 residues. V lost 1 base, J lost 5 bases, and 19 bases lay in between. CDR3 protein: CASSLSLVGPTHNEQFF. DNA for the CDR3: TGCGCCAGCAGCTTGTCCTTAGTGGGACCCACCCACAATGAGCAGTTCTTC.

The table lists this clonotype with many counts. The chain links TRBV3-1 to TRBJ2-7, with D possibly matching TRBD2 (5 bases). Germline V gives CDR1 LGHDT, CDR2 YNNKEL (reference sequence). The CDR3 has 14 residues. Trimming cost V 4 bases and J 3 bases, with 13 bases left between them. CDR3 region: CASSPSRKRYEQYF. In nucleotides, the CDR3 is TGTGCCAGCAGCCCTAGCCGAAAGCGCTACGAGCAGTACTTC.

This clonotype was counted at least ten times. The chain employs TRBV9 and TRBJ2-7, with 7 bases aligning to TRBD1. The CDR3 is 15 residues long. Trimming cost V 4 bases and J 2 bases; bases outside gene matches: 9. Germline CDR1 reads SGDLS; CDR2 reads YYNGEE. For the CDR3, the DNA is TGTGCCAGCAGCCTCCGGGACAGTGAGGCCTACGAGCAGTACTTC. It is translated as CASSLRDSEAYEQYF.

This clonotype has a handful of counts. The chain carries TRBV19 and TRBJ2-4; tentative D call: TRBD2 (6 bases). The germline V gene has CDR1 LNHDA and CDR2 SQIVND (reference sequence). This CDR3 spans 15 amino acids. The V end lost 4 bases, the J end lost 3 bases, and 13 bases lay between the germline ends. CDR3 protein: CASSNPGEVKNIQYF. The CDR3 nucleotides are TGTGCCAGTAGTAATCCGGGGGAGGTCAAAAACATTCAGTACTTC.